This T cell receptor beta chain appears in the sequencing data of a study of glioma-infiltrating T cells after dendritic cell vaccination. Generated by immunoSEQ multiplex PCR, the TCRdb table keeps only in-frame clones and is missing some. The sample consists of some 90,000 clones, over 75% of them appearing once. Time point here: after dendritic cell vaccination, including at tumor progression/relapse. CDR3 length: 13 amino acids. V was pared by 8 bases and J by 7 bases, with 10 bases of the junction left unmatched. Germline assignment: CDR1 LNHDA and CDR2 SQIVND (reference sequence). V usage is TRBV19 and J usage is TRBJ1-2; the match to TRBD1 covers 7 bases. The material sequenced was blood, taken after dendritic cell vaccination. The receptor was derived from a human donor with glioblastoma. The CDR3 reads CASAPSGGIGYTF. The CDR3 region has the DNA TGTGCCAGTGCCCCATCAGGGGGGATTGGCTACACCTTC. Filled out from reference TRBV19 and TRBJ1-2, the complete variable domain reads DGGITQSPKYLFRKEGQNVTLSCEQNLNHDAMYWYRQDPGQGLRLIYYSQIVNDFQKGDIAEGYSVSREKKESFPLTVTSAQKNPTAFYLCASAPSGGIGYTFGSGTRLTVV.